What follows are 15 T cell receptor beta chains derived from one specimen sequenced in a study of blood T cell repertoires in COVID-19. Profiled with immunoSEQ multiplex PCR; TCRdb holds only in-frame clones, not every one. The sample has roughly 120,000 clones; roughly 82% are singletons. The sample comprised peripheral blood. These receptors were obtained from a human donor in a cohort sampled during active COVID-19.

Only one count was recorded for this clone. The chain has TRBV19 and TRBJ2-7; 8 bases are a match to TRBD1. The J segment lost 0 bases and the V segment lost 4 bases, leaving 5 bases of the junction unmatched. The CDR3 sequence is 15 residues long. Germline V gene data show CDR1 as LNHDA and CDR2 as SQIVND (reference sequence). In nucleotides, the CDR3 is TGTGCCAGTAGTACGGCAGGGGGCGGCTCCTACGAGCAGTACTTC. Translation: CASSTAGGGSYEQYF.

The chain has TRBV5-1 and TRBJ2-2; possibly TRBD1 for D (6 bases). CDR3 length equals 14 residues. The V end was cut by 5 bases, the J end by 5 bases, with 13 bases between. Germline V gene data show CDR1 as SGHRS and CDR2 as YFSETQ. This CDR3 is CASRSGEGTGELFF. CDR3 in DNA: TGCGCCAGCAGATCAGGGGAAGGAACCGGGGAGCTGTTTTTT.

This sequence joins TRBV6-5 and TRBJ2-5; D possibly corresponds to TRBD2 (6 bases). This CDR3 is built from 14 residues. The ends were cut back, 7 bases at V and 1 base at J, with 13 bases in the middle. Germline CDR1 and CDR2: MNHEY and SVGAGI. The CDR3 DNA follows: TGTGCCAGCACGCGGGGAGAAGCCCAAGAGACCCAGTACTTC. The encoded protein is CASTRGEAQETQYF.

The V and J genes are TRBV11-2 and TRBJ1-1; D unresolved. The germline V gene has CDR1 SGHAT and CDR2 FQNNGV. Deletions cut 4 bases from V and 4 bases from J, with 7 bases between. CDR3 length: 12 residues. The CDR3 nucleotides are TGTGCCAGCAGCTCCTCGGGCACTGAAGCTTTCTTT. It encodes CASSSSGTEAFF. Filled out from reference TRBV11-2 and TRBJ1-1, the complete variable domain reads EAGVAQSPRYKIIEKRQSVAFWCNPISGHATLYWYQQILGQGPKLLIQFQNNGVVDDSQLPKDRFSAERLKGVDSTLKIQPAKLEDSAVYLCASSSSGTEAFFGQGTRLTVV.

This sequence joins TRBV4-2 and TRBJ2-2; D is ambiguous. The V end lost 3 bases, the J end lost 1 base, and 6 bases lay between the germline ends. CDR3 length: 14 amino acids. The V gene's germline CDR1 is LGHNA and CDR2 YNFKEQ. As DNA, the CDR3 is TGTGCCAGCAGCCAGCGAGAGAACACCGGGGAGCTGTTTTTT. It specifies CASSQRENTGELFF.

This clone has ten or more counts. As DNA, the CDR3 is TGTGCCAGCAGCATACAGGGGGCGGATGGCTACACCTTC. Amino acids: CASSIQGADGYTF. This sequence joins TRBV5-4 and TRBJ1-2; 9 bases are shared with TRBD1. There are 13 residues in the CDR3. Trimming took 4 bases from V and 6 from J; bases not matched to a gene: 4. Germline V lookup: CDR1 SGHNT, CDR2 YYREEE (reference sequence).

CDR3 DNA sequence: TGTGCCAGCAGCTCCAGCGGGGGGGCCACCGGGGAGCTGTTTTTT. Translated: CASSSSGGATGELFF. This rearrangement joins TRBV5-6 to TRBJ2-2; 10 bases line up with TRBD2. Per the germline V gene, CDR1 is SGHDT and CDR2 is YYEEEE. The CDR3 is 15 amino acids. The junction had 3 bases not matched to a gene; V was cut back by 3 bases and J by 4 bases. The full variable domain, in which reference TRBV5-6 and TRBJ2-2 provide the parts outside the CDR3, is DAGVTQSPTHLIKTRGQQVTLRCSPKSGHDTVSWYQQALGQGPQFIFQYYEEEERQRGNFPDRFSGHQFPNYSSELNVNALLLGDSALYLCASSSSGGATGELFFGEGSRLTVL.

This clone was seen once. This chain joins TRBV18 and TRBJ2-5, with 8 bases aligning to TRBD1. The J segment lost 5 bases and the V segment lost 6 bases, leaving 8 bases of the junction unmatched. CDR3 length: 14 residues. CDR1 is KGHSH and CDR2 is LQKENI in the germline V gene. CDR3 in amino acids: CASSLTGVLETQYF. DNA for the CDR3: TGTGCCAGCTCCCTGACAGGGGTCTTGGAGACCCAGTACTTC.

This clone was recorded once. J is TRBJ1-1 and V is TRBV5-1; TRBD1 is a possible D gene (5 bases). Germline CDR1 is SGHRS and CDR2 is YFSETQ. CDR3 size: 13 residues. V was trimmed by 5 bases and J by 3 bases, leaving 11 bases between them. CDR3 loop: CASRQDDDTEAFF. The CDR3 nucleotides are TGCGCCAGCAGACAGGATGATGACACTGAAGCTTTCTTT.

The chain carries TRBV12-3 or TRBV12-4 and TRBJ2-3; D might be TRBD2 (5 bases). Trimming removed 5 bases from V and 4 bases from J, with 10 bases in between. CDR3 length: 13 amino acids. Here the CDR3 reads CASSLSEADTQYF. The CDR3 DNA reads as TGTGCCAGCAGTCTTAGCGAGGCAGATACGCAGTATTTT.

This chain connects TRBV19 to TRBJ2-1, with TRBD2 identical over 7 bases. CDR1 is LNHDA and CDR2 is SQIVND in the germline V gene (reference sequence). Losses at the gene ends were 9 bases for V and 6 bases for J; bases not matched to a gene: 11. The CDR3 extends over 14 amino acids. The CDR3 DNA reads TGTGCCAGCCGGGGAGGGATAAGAGGCAATGAGCAGTTCTTC. This codes for CASRGGIRGNEQFF.

This chain links TRBV15 with TRBJ2-5, with D possibly TRBD1 on 6 matching bases. The CDR3 loop spans 14 amino acids. Trimming left V 0 bases short and J 5 bases short, with 10 bases between. Germline V gene data show CDR1 as LNHNV and CDR2 as YYDKDF (reference sequence). As DNA, the CDR3 is TGTGCCACCAGCAGAGATAGGGGGAAGGAGACCCAGTACTTC. This gives the protein CATSRDRGKETQYF.

The chain carries TRBV4-3 and TRBJ1-4, with D tentatively TRBD1 (5 bases). CDR1 and CDR2 (germline): LGHNA, YSLEER. Trimming cost V 0 bases and J 4 bases, with 12 bases left between them. The CDR3 contains 16 residues. DNA of the CDR3: TGCGCCAGCAGCCAAGAGCGTGGGGGGATTAATGAAAAACTGTTTTTT. Translated, it gives CASSQERGGINEKLFF.

This clone was detected only once. The chain couples TRBV5-1 to TRBJ2-7; 8 bases line up with TRBD2. The CDR3 sequence is 15 residues long. Germline trimming cut 3 bases from V and 3 bases from J; bases unmatched to any gene: 8. The V gene's germline CDR1 is SGHRS and CDR2 YFSETQ. CDR3 in amino acids: CASSSLRGGSYEQYF. The CDR3 coding sequence is TGCGCCAGCAGCTCGCTCCGGGGGGGAAGCTACGAGCAGTACTTC. Together with reference TRBV5-1 and TRBJ2-7, the CDR3 gives the full variable domain: KAGVTQTPRYLIKTRGQQVTLSCSPISGHRSVSWYQQTPGQGLQFLFEYFSETQRNKGNFPGRFSGRQFSNSRSEMNVSTLELGDSALYLCASSSLRGGSYEQYFGPGTRLTVT.

This sequence joins TRBV6-5 and TRBJ2-7; TRBD1 matches 8 bases. This CDR3 region has 13 residues. The germline V gene encodes CDR1 MNHEY and CDR2 SVGAGI. The trim removed 6 bases at V and 4 bases at J, leaving 5 bases unmatched. The chain's CDR3 is CASSRQGTYEQYF. The CDR3 coding sequence is TGTGCCAGCAGCCGACAGGGGACGTACGAGCAGTACTTC.